The entry that follows covers one TCR beta chain sequence. These data originate in a study of blood T cell repertoires in COVID-19. About the research overall: Acute and convalescent COVID-19 samples came from the United States, Italy and Spain.

Cohorts were assigned according to the clinical history that participants reported. Two consecutive negative NP/OP PCR tests, clearance, or resolved symptoms defined Cohort 3 recovery. Methods used by the authors: The assay estimated nucleated cells by amplifying reference gene primers. Profiling relied on immunoSEQ multiplex PCR, and the TCRdb table lists in-frame clones only, not all of them. Clone size and V and J calls were adopted from that table, with D and trimming inferred from the DNA. This sample has a few hundred thousand clones, with around 90% found just once. The V gene's germline CDR1 is SGHRS and CDR2 YFSETQ. V shed 4 bases and J 4 bases; nucleotides not matched to a gene: 5. This CDR3 region has 15 residues.

The sequencing sample was made of PBMCs or T cells enriched from blood (not recorded which). The source of this sequence is a man aged 25-40 years who had recovered from COVID-19. V and J are TRBV5-1 and TRBJ2-3, with TRBD2 matching 11 bases. The CDR3 nucleotides are TGCGCCAGCAGCACTAGCGGGGGAGGGTCAGATACGCAGTATTTT. This codes for CASSTSGGGSDTQYF.